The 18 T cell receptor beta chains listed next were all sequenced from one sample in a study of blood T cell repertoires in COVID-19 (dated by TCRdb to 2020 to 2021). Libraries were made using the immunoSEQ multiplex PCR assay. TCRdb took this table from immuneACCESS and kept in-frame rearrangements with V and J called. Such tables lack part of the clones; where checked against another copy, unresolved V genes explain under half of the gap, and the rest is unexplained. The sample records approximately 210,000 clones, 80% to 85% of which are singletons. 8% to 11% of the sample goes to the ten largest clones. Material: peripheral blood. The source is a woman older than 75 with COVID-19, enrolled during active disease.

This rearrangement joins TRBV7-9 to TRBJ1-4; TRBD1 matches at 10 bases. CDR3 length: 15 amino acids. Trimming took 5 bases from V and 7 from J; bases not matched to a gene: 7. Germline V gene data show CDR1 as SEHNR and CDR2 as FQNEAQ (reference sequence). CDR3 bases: TGTGCCAGCAGCCCGCGACAGGGGGCGGGTGAAAAACTGTTTTTT. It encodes CASSPRQGAGEKLFF.

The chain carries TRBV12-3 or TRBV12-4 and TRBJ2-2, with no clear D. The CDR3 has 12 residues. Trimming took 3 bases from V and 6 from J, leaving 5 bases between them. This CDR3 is CASSFISGELFF. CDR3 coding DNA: TGTGCCAGCAGTTTTATTTCCGGGGAGCTGTTTTTT.

The CDR3 protein is CSVTGTGVGYTF. The CDR3, as DNA: TGCAGCGTTACCGGGACAGGGGTTGGCTACACCTTC. The chain uses TRBV29-1 and TRBJ1-2; 10 positions agree with TRBD1. Germline V gene lookup returns CDR1 SQVTM and CDR2 ANQGSEA. V lost 5 bases to trimming and J lost 7 bases; unmatched junction nucleotides: 4. The CDR3 contains 12 residues.

The CDR3 region is CASRSGTGEQFF. CDR3 sequence (DNA): TGTGCCAGCAGGTCTGGGACAGGGGAACAGTTCTTC. J is TRBJ2-1 and V is TRBV7-2, with 10 bases identical to TRBD1. The V gene's germline CDR1 is SGHTA and CDR2 FQGNSA. CDR3 length: 12 residues. The J segment lost 13 bases and the V segment lost 6 bases, leaving 6 bases of the junction unmatched.

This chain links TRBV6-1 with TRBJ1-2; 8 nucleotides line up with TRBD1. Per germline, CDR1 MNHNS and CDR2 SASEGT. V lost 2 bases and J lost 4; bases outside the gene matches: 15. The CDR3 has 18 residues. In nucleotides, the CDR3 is TGTGCCAGCAGTGAACAGGGGGCAGTTTATCCTACCCTCTATGGCTACACCTTC. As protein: CASSEQGAVYPTLYGYTF.

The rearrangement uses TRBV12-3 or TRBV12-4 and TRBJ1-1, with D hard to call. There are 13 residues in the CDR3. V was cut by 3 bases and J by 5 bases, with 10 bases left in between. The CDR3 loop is CASSFGDGTEAFF. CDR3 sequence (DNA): TGTGCCAGCAGTTTCGGGGATGGGACTGAAGCTTTCTTT.

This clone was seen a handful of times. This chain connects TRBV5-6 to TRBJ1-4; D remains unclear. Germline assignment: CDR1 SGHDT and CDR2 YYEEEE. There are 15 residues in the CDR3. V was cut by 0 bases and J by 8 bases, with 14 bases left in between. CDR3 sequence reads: CASSLGRAGTEKLFF. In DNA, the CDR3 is TGTGCCAGCAGCTTGGGAAGGGCGGGAACCGAAAAACTGTTTTTT.

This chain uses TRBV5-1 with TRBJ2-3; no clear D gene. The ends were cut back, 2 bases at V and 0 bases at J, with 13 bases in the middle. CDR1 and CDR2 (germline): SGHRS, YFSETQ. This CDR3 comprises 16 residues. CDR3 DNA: TGCGCCAGCAGCTTAGGTGCAGGCCAAAGCACAGATACGCAGTATTTT. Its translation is CASSLGAGQSTDTQYF.

DNA of the CDR3: TGTGCCAGCAGTAGGGGAGGGGTTTACGAGCAGTACGTC. Protein product: CASSRGGVYEQYV. The V gene is TRBV6-5, the J gene TRBJ2-7; 7 bases agree with TRBD2. After removal of 5 bases from V and 4 bases from J, the junction contained 5 bases not matched to a gene. The CDR3 has 13 residues. In germline, CDR1 is MNHEY, CDR2 SVGAGI.

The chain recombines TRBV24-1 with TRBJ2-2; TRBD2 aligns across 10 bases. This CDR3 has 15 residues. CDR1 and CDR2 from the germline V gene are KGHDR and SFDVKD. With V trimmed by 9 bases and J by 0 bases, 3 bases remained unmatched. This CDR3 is CATGTSVANTGELFF. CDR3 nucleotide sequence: TGTGCCACCGGGACTAGCGTCGCGAACACCGGGGAGCTGTTTTTT.

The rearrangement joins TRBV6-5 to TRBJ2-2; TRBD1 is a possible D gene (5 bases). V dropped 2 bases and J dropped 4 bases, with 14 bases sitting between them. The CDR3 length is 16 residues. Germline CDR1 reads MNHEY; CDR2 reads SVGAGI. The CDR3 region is CASSYMAGLGTGELFF. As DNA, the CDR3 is TGTGCCAGCAGTTACATGGCAGGGTTGGGCACCGGGGAGCTGTTTTTT.

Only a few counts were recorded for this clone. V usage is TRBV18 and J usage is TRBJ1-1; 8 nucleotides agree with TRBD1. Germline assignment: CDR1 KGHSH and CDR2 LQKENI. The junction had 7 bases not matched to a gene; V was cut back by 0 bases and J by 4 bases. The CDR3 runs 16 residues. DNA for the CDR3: TGTGCCAGCTCACCACCGACACAGGGGGTTAGCACTGAAGCTTTCTTT. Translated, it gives CASSPPTQGVSTEAFF. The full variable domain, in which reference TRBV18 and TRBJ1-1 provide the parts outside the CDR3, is NAGVMQNPRHLVRRRGQEARLRCSPMKGHSHVYWYRQLPEEGLKFMVYLQKENIIDESGMPKERFSAEFPKEGPSILRIQQVVRGDSAAYFCASSPPTQGVSTEAFFGQGTRLTVV.

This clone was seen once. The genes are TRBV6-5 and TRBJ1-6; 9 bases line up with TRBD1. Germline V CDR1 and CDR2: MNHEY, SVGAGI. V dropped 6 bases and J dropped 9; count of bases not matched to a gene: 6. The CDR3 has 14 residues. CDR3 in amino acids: CASRRTGEISPLHF. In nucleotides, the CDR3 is TGTGCCAGCAGGAGGACAGGGGAAATTTCACCCCTCCACTTT.

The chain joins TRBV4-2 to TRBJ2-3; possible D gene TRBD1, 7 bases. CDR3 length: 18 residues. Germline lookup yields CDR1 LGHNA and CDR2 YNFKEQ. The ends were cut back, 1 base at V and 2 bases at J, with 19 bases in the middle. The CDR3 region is CASSQGSGQGGATDTQYF. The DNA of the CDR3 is TGTGCCAGCAGCCAAGGAAGTGGTCAGGGGGGTGCCACAGATACGCAGTATTTT.

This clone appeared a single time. CDR3 region: CATATGRGTGELFF. For the CDR3, the DNA is TGTGCCACCGCGACAGGGCGGGGCACCGGGGAGCTGTTTTTT. V usage is TRBV15 and J usage is TRBJ2-2; possibly TRBD1 for D (7 bases). Per germline, CDR1 LNHNV and CDR2 YYDKDF (reference sequence). The CDR3 is 14 residues long. V was clipped by 8 bases and J by 4 bases, with 14 bases between them. The variable domain in full, completed from reference TRBV15 and TRBJ2-2, reads DAMVIQNPRYQVTQFGKPVTLSCSQTLNHNVMYWYQQKSSQAPKLLFHYYDKDFNNEADTPDNFQSRRPNTSFCFLDIRSPGLGDTAMYLCATATGRGTGELFFGEGSRLTVL.

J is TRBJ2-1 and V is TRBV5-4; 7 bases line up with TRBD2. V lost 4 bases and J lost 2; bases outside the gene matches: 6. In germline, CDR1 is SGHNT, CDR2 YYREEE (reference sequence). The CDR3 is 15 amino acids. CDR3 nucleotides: TGTGCCAGCAGCCTCGGGGCGGGGGCCTACAATGAGCAGTTCTTC. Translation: CASSLGAGAYNEQFF.

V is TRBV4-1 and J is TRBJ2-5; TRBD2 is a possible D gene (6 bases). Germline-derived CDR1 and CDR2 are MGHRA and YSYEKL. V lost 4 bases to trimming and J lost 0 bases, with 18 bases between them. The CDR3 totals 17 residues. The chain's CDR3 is CASSPGERKTYQETQYF. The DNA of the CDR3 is TGCGCCAGCAGCCCGGGAGAGCGCAAAACGTACCAAGAGACCCAGTACTTC.

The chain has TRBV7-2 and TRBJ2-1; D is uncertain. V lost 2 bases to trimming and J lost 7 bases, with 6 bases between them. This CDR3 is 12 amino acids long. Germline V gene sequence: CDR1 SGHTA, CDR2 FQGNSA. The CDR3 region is CASSLSRNEQFF. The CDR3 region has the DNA TGTGCCAGCAGCTTATCGCGTAATGAGCAGTTCTTC.